These T cell receptor beta chains were read from a single sample in a study of blood T cell repertoires in COVID-19. Some clones are missing from TCRdb's copy, which holds only in-frame ones; the method was immunoSEQ multiplex PCR. The table shows some 190,000 clones, with more than 70% occurring only once. The sample was PBMCs or T cells enriched from blood (not recorded which). Receptor source: a man aged 40-49 years with acute COVID-19. Both conserved end residues are part of each CDR3. The D gene is left open where the match is weak.

d_call,v_call,cdr3_aa
TRBD2,TRBV27,CASSLAGASYEQYF
TRBD2,TRBV10-3,CAIRGTSGRTYNEQFF
TRBD1,TRBV19,CASSDRVYGYTF
TRBD1,TRBV19,CASVWGTHRGNTEAFF
NA,TRBV2,CASSFQGQIYEQYF
NA,TRBV5-1,CASSLGPGSNNEQFF
NA,TRBV6-5,CASIAPGQTETQYF
TRBD1,TRBV10-3,CAISGQGAARRGLTDTQYF
TRBD1,TRBV27,CASSLWQGASSPLHF
NA,TRBV9,CASSAGTMTEAFF
TRBD2,TRBV30,CAWDVTGTSGRRNEQYF
NA,TRBV28,CASTAAPLSYNEQFF
NA,TRBV28,CASSLPGGYNSPLHF
NA,TRBV7-9,CASSLLRGLKNEQYF
NA,TRBV30,CASNLAVSGGYTF
NA,TRBV12-2,CASRPRESNYGYTF
NA,TRBV4-3,CASSLLREQHGYTF
TRBD1,TRBV11-2,CASSSRDREGSPLHF
TRBD1,TRBV28,CASSRQGKKAYEQYF
TRBD1,TRBV28,CASTLGTGAGNTIYF
NA,TRBV5-5,CASSPSAGGNQPQHF
TRBD2,TRBV11-2,CASSISGRRYEQYF
NA,TRBV2,CASSPLGQTANYGYTF
TRBD1,TRBV9,CASSGDRGTDTQYF
NA,TRBV2,CASKNSQGDTQYF